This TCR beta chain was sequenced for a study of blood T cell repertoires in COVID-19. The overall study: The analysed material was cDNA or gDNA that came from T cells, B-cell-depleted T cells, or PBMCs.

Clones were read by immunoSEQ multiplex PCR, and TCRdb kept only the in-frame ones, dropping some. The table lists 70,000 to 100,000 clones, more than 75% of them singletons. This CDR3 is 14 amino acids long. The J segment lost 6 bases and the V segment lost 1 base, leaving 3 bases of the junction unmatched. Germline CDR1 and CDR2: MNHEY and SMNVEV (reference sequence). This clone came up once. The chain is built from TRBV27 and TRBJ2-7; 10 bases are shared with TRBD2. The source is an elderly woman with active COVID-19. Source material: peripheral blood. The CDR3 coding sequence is TGTGCCAGCAGTTTATTCAGGACTAGCGGCGAGCAGTACTTC. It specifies CASSLFRTSGEQYF.